Below are 3 T cell receptor beta chains sequenced from a single sample in a study of response to subunit inactivated influenza vaccine. MiXCR, applied by TCRdb to the RT-PCR reads, yields one record per CDR3 protein. The table lists about 520,000 distinct CDR3 sequences, about 7.2% of them singletons, with about an eighth in the top ten. Sequenced material: PBMCs from blood, taken roughly 24 months after vaccination. These receptors were obtained from a man between 50 and 70 years old who received an inactivated influenza vaccine.

The chain joins TRBV6-2 or TRBV6-3 to TRBJ2-1, with 8 bases aligning to TRBD2. J lost 4 bases, V lost 6 bases, and 11 bases had no gene match. The germline V gene encodes CDR1 MNHEY and CDR2 SVGEGT. CDR3 length equals 16 residues. The CDR3 here is CASRTSGGGLYNEQFF. The CDR3 DNA reads TGTGCCAGCAGAACGTCTGGCGGGGGGTTGTACAATGAGCAGTTCTTC.

In this sample, this clonotype turned up many times. The chain couples TRBV28 to TRBJ2-5, with TRBD1 identical over 11 bases. Losses at the gene ends were 6 bases for V and 4 bases for J; bases not matched to a gene: 19. Germline assignment: CDR1 MDHEN and CDR2 SYDVKM. The CDR3 length is 19 residues. The CDR3, as DNA: TGTGCCAGCAGCAACGATTCCGGGACAGGGGGACACTCTGTAGAGACCCAGTACTTC. Amino acids: CASSNDSGTGGHSVETQYF.

This clonotype occurred many times. The chain carries TRBV6-2 or TRBV6-3 and TRBJ2-3; 7 bases fit TRBD1. V shed 8 bases and J 6 bases; nucleotides not matched to a gene: 20. Per germline, CDR1 MNHEY and CDR2 SVGEGT. This CDR3 comprises 17 residues. CDR3 in DNA: TGTGCCAGCCGGGACAGCAAGACCTCAACGATCACTGATACGCAGTATTTT. Encoded protein: CASRDSKTSTITDTQYF.